Each of the 10 T cell receptor beta chains below was sequenced from the same sample in a study of shared clonotypes between healthy human individuals. Some clones are missing from TCRdb's copy, which holds only in-frame ones; the method was immunoSEQ multiplex PCR. The sample carries around 690,000 clones, about 92% recorded once. Sequencing used memory CD8+ T cells from PBMCs. Subset reported: CD45RO+ cells pooled with CCR7-negative TemRA cells. These receptors all come from a man aged 18 to 29 in good health. Some clones in this sample may be carry-over from other donors' samples.

As concerns this clone: Distinct nucleotide sequences in the sample also encode this CDR3. The V gene is TRBV9, the J gene TRBJ1-1, with D unresolved. This CDR3 has 14 residues. The germline V gene has CDR1 SGDLS and CDR2 YYNGEE. Trimming took 0 bases from V and 1 from J, leaving 7 bases between them. The CDR3 DNA reads TGTGCCAGCAGCGTAGGTGGCCGGAACACTGAAGCTTTCTTT. Its protein product is CASSVGGRNTEAFF.

The count of this clone is one. The V gene is TRBV28, the J gene TRBJ2-7; a weak D match, TRBD1 (6 bases). V shed 5 bases and J shed 2 bases, with 10 bases lying between them. The CDR3 runs 13 residues. CDR1 MDHEN and CDR2 SYDVKM come from the germline V gene. CDR3 DNA: TGTGCCAGCAGTAACAGGGAAACCTACGAGCAGTACTTC. It encodes CASSNRETYEQYF.

This chain uses TRBV28 with TRBJ1-3; D may be TRBD1 (5 bases). There are 17 residues in the CDR3. V lost 1 base and J 4 bases, leaving 17 bases between the germline ends. Germline lookup yields CDR1 MDHEN and CDR2 SYDVKM. The CDR3 loop is CASSLYNVPGYGNTIYF. DNA of the CDR3: TGTGCCAGCAGTTTATACAACGTACCAGGGTACGGAAACACCATATATTTT.

The chain has TRBV28 and TRBJ2-1; TRBD2 matches 9 bases. From germline, CDR1 is MDHEN and CDR2 SYDVKM. The CDR3 contains 17 residues. Trimming at V came to 3 bases and at J to 3 bases, leaving 9 bases not matched to a gene. The CDR3 region has the DNA TGTGCCAGCAGTTTCCATCAGAGACTAGCGGACTACAATGAGCAGTTCTTC. Translating it yields CASSFHQRLADYNEQFF. Complete variable domain (other parts from reference TRBV28 and TRBJ2-1): DVKVTQSSRYLVKRTGEKVFLECVQDMDHENMFWYRQDPGLGLRLIYFSYDVKMKEKGDIPEGYSVSREKKERFSLILESASTNQTSMYLCASSFHQRLADYNEQFFGPGTRLTVL.

This sequence joins TRBV9 and TRBJ2-5; 8 positions match TRBD2. V lost 6 bases, J lost 1 base, and 8 bases stayed unmatched. The germline CDR1 and CDR2 sequences are SGDLS and YYNGEE. The CDR3 has 15 residues. Written as DNA, the CDR3 is TGTGCCAGCACGGGGAGCGGGGGCATCCAAGAGACCCAGTACTTC. Protein sequence: CASTGSGGIQETQYF.

This chain links TRBV10-3 with TRBJ2-1; 10 nucleotides align to TRBD2. This CDR3 comprises 14 residues. Germline V gene data show CDR1 as ENHRY and CDR2 as SYGVKD. V lost 6 bases, J lost 6 bases, and 5 bases stayed unmatched. The CDR3 is CAIRTSGRANEQFF. The CDR3 nucleotides read TGTGCCATCAGGACAAGCGGGAGGGCCAATGAGCAGTTCTTC.

The chain recombines TRBV27 with TRBJ2-7; possibly TRBD1 or TRBD2 for D (5 bases each). V was pared by 6 bases and J by 3 bases, with 15 bases between. The CDR3 spans 14 residues. Germline-derived CDR1 and CDR2 are MNHEY and SMNVEV (reference sequence). The DNA of the CDR3 is TGTGCCAGCAGGCCCACCGGGACCATCTACGAGCAGTACTTC. It is translated as CASRPTGTIYEQYF.

This sequence joins TRBV28 and TRBJ1-1; 7 positions match TRBD1. In germline, CDR1 is MDHEN, CDR2 SYDVKM. There are 17 residues in the CDR3. J lost 4 bases, V lost 6 bases, and 17 bases had no gene match. The chain's CDR3 is CASSSQGPIPRGTEAFF. As DNA, the CDR3 is TGTGCCAGCAGCTCACAGGGGCCCATTCCAAGGGGCACTGAAGCTTTCTTT.

This clone has a single count. This chain connects TRBV27 to TRBJ1-2, with D unresolved. With 7 bases removed from V and 5 bases from J, the gap between germline ends came to 2 bases. The CDR3 has 9 residues. Germline V gives CDR1 MNHEY, CDR2 SMNVEV (reference sequence). The CDR3 DNA follows: TGTGCCAGCACGTATGGCTACACCTTC. It is translated as CASTYGYTF.

V and J are TRBV19 and TRBJ1-1; D possibly corresponds to TRBD1 (5 bases). CDR1 and CDR2 from the germline V gene are LNHDA and SQIVND (reference sequence). The CDR3 is 16 amino acids. V dropped 5 bases and J dropped 0 bases, with 16 bases sitting between them. The CDR3 DNA sequence: TGTGCCAGTAGTGCAGGGTTGGCCTGGATGAACACTGAAGCTTTCTTT. Its translation is CASSAGLAWMNTEAFF.